This entry features one TCR beta chain sequence. The data are from a study of blood T cell repertoires in COVID-19. The overall study: Spain, Italy and the United States supplied samples that represented acute and convalescent COVID-19. PBMCs, B-cell-depleted T cells, or T cells provided the cDNA or gDNA that made up the material.

The ends were cut back, 4 bases at V and 6 bases at J, with 16 bases in the middle. The germline V gene has CDR1 SQVTM and CDR2 ANQGSEA. The CDR3 extends over 13 amino acids. The table came from immunoSEQ multiplex PCR; TCRdb's copy has only in-frame clones and leaves some out. Of 56,000 or so clones in the sample, 70% to 90% are singletons; the top ten hold around 20%. The sequence was collected from a human donor in a cohort sampled during active COVID-19. What was sequenced was peripheral blood. The chain is built from TRBV29-1 and TRBJ2-7, with D tentatively TRBD1 (6 bases). As DNA, the CDR3 is TGCAGCGTTGGCCGTAGGGGGAGCGGCGAGCAGTACTTC. It codes for CSVGRRGSGEQYF.